This TCR beta chain was obtained from a study of CD8 T cells in Susac syndrome. Reverse transcription of roughly 0.5 to 1 ug RNA used random hexamers. One entry per CDR3 protein results from TCRdb running MiXCR on the immunoSEQ multiplex PCR reads. The sample lists around 200,000 distinct CDR3 sequences; more than 85% were seen once. Germline CDR1 DFQATT, CDR2 SNEGSKA (reference sequence). The CDR3 loop spans 17 amino acids. Trimming pared 3 bases from V and 8 bases from J, leaving 28 bases between. The receptor was derived from a human donor with Susac syndrome. Sequencing used CD8+ T cells from PBMCs. The chain couples TRBV20-1 to TRBJ1-2; no clear D. The CDR3 spells CSARPPQGGPKLRGYTF. CDR3 DNA: TGCAGTGCTAGGCCCCCTCAAGGTGGTCCAAAACTTCGGGGCTACACCTTC.